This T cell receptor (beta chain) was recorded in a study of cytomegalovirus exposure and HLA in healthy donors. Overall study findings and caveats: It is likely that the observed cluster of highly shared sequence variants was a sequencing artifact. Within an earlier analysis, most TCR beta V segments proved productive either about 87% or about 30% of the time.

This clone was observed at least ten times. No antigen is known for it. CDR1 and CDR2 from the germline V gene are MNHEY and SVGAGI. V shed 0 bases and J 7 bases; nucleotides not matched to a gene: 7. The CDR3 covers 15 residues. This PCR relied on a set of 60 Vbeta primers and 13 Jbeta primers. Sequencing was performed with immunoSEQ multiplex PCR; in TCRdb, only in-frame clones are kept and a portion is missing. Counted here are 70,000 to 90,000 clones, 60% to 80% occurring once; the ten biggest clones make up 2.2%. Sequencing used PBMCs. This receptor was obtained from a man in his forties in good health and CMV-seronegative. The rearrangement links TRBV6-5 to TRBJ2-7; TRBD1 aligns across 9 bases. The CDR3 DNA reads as TGTGCCAGCAGTTACTCCAGGGACAGGGCGGGGGAGCAGTACTTC. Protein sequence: CASSYSRDRAGEQYF.